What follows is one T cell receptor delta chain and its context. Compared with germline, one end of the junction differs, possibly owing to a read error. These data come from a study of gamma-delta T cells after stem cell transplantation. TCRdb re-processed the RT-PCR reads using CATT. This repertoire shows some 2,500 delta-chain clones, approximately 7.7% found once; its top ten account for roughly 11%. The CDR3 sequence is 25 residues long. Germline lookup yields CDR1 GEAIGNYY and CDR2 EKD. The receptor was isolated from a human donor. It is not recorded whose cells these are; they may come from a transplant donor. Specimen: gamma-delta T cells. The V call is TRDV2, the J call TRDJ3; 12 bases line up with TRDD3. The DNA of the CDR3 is TGTGCCTGTGACACAGGCTTTCCACTCCCCGTACTGGGGGATACTAGCTCCCGGGACGCCCGACAGATGTTTTTC. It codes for CACDTGFPLPVLGDTSSRDARQMFF.